This TCR beta chain emerged from a study of blood T cell repertoires in COVID-19. Study overall: The samples span acute and convalescent COVID-19 from the United States, Italy and Spain.

The table came from immunoSEQ multiplex PCR; TCRdb's copy has only in-frame clones and leaves some out. The sample holds approximately 77,000 clones, 75% to 85% seen once. In this sample, this clone turned up once. While infection was still active, Seattle patients were enrolled and then followed longitudinally. Trimming removed 2 bases from V and 1 base from J, with 11 bases in between. This CDR3 is built from 15 residues. CDR1 and CDR2 (germline): SGHTA, FQGTGA. This chain links TRBV7-3 with TRBJ1-1; D perhaps matches TRBD1 (6 bases). This receptor was identified in a man over 45 with COVID-19, enrolled during active disease. The sample was peripheral blood. The CDR3 is CASSLGGASNTEAFF. CDR3 coding DNA: TGTGCCAGCAGCTTAGGGGGGGCCTCGAACACTGAAGCTTTCTTT.